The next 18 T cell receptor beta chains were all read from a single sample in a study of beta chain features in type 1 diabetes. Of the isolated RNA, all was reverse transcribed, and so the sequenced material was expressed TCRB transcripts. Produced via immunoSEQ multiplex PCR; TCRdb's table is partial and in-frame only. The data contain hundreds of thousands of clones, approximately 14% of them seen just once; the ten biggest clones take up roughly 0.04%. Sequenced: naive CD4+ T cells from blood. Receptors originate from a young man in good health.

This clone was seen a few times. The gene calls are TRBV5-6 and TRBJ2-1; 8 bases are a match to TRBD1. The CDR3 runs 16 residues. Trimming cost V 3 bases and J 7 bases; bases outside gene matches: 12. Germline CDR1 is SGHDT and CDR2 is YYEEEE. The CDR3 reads CASSSSPGQVKNEQFF. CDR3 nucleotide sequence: TGTGCCAGCAGCTCCTCTCCGGGACAGGTTAAGAATGAGCAGTTCTTC.

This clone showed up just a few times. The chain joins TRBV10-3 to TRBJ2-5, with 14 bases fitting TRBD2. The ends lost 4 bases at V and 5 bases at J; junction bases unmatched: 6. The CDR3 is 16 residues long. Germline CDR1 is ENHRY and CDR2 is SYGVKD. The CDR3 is CAISGLGLAGAETQYF. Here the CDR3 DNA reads TGTGCCATCAGTGGACTGGGACTAGCGGGGGCGGAGACCCAGTACTTC.

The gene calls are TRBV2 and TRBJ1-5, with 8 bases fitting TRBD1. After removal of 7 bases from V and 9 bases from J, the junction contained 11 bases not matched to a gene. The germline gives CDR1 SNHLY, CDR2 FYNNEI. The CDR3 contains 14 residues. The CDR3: CASMGTGEAGPQHF. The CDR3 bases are TGTGCCAGCATGGGGACAGGCGAAGCGGGGCCCCAGCATTTT.

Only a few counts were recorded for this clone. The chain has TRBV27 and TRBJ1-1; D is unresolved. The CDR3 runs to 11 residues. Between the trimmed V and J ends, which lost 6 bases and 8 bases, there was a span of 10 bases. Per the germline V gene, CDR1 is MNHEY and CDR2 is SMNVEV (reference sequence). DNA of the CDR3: TGTGCCAGCAGGACTACACGAGAAGCTTTCTTT. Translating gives CASRTTREAFF.

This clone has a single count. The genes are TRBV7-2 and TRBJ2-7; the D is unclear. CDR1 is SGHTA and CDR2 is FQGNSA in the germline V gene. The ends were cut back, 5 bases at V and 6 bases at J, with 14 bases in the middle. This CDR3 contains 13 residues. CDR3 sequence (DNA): TGTGCCAGCAGCACCGAGCCCGGATCCGAGCAGTACTTC. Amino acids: CASSTEPGSEQYF.

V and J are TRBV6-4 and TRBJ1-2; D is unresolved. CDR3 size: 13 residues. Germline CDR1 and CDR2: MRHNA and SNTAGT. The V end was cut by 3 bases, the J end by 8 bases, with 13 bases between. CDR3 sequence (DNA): TGTGCCAGCAGTGAAGCCTACGGACGCGGCTACACCTTC. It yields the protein CASSEAYGRGYTF.

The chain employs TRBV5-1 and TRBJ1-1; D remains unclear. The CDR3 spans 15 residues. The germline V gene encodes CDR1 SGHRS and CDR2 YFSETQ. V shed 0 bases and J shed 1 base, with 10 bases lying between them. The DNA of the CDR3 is TGCGCCAGCAGCTTGGAGGTCGTGAAGAACACTGAAGCTTTCTTT. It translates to CASSLEVVKNTEAFF. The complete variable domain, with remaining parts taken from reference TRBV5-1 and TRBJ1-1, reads KAGVTQTPRYLIKTRGQQVTLSCSPISGHRSVSWYQQTPGQGLQFLFEYFSETQRNKGNFPGRFSGRQFSNSRSEMNVSTLELGDSALYLCASSLEVVKNTEAFFGQGTRLTVV.

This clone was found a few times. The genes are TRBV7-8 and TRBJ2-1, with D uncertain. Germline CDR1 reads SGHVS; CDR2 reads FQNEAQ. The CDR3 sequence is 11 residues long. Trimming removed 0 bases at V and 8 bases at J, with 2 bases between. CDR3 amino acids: CASSLADEQFF. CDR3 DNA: TGTGCCAGCAGCTTAGCGGATGAGCAGTTCTTC.

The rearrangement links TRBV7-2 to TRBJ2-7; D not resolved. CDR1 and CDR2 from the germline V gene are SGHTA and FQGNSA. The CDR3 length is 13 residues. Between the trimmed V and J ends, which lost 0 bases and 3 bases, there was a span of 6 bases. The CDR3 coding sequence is TGTGCCAGCAGCTTAGCGTTGAGCTACGAGCAGTACTTC. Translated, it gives CASSLALSYEQYF.

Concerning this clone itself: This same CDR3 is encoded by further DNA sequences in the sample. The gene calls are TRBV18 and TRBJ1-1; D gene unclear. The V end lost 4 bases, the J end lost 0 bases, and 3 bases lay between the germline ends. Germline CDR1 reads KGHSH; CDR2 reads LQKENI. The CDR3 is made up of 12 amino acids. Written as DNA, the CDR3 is TGTGCCAGCTCACTGATGAACACTGAAGCTTTCTTT. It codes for CASSLMNTEAFF.

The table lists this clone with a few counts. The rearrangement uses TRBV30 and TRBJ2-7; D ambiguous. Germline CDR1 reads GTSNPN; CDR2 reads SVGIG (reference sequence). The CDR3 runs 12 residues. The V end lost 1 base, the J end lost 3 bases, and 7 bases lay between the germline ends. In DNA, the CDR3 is TGTGCCTGGAGTGGCAGCAACTACGAGCAGTACGTC. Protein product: CAWSGSNYEQYV.

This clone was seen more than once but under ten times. CDR3 sequence: CASGLAKQGRNGANVLTF. Written as DNA, the CDR3 is TGTGCTAGTGGTTTGGCAAAACAGGGGCGGAATGGGGCCAACGTCCTGACTTTC. The gene calls are TRBV12-5 and TRBJ2-6; 7 bases match TRBD1. Germline V CDR1 and CDR2: LGHNT, FRNRAP. V shed 1 base and J 3 bases; nucleotides not matched to a gene: 9. CDR3 length: 18 residues.

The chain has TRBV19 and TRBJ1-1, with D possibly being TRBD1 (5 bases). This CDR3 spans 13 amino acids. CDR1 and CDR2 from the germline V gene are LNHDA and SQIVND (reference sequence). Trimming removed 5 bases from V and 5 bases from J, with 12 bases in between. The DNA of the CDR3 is TGTGCCAGTAGTCCAACCCAGGGAACTGAAGCTTTCTTT. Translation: CASSPTQGTEAFF. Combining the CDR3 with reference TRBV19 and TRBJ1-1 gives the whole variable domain DGGITQSPKYLFRKEGQNVTLSCEQNLNHDAMYWYRQDPGQGLRLIYYSQIVNDFQKGDIAEGYSVSREKKESFPLTVTSAQKNPTAFYLCASSPTQGTEAFFGQGTRLTVV.

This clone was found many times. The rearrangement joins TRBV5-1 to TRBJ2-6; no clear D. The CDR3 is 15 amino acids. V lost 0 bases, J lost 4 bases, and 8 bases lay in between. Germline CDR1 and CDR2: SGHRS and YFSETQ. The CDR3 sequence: CASSLAEAGANVLTF. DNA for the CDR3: TGCGCCAGCAGCTTGGCTGAGGCCGGGGCCAACGTCCTGACTTTC.

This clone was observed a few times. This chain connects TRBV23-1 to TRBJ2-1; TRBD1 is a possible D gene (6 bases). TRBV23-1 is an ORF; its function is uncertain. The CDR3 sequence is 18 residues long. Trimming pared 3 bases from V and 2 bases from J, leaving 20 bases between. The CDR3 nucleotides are TGCGCCAGCAGTCAGGGCATTAACAGGGCAATTCCCTACAATGAGCAGTTCTTC. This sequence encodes CASSQGINRAIPYNEQFF.

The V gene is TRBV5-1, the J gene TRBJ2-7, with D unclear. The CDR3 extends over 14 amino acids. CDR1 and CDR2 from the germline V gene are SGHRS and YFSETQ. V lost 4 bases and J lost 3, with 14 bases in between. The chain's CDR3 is CASSTWTVGYEQYV. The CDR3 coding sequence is TGCGCCAGCAGCACCTGGACGGTGGGCTACGAGCAGTACGTC.

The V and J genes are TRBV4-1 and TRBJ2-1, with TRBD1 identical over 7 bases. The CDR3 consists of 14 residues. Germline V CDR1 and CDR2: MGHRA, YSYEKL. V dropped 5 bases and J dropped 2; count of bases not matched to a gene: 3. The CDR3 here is CASSGQVPYNEQFF. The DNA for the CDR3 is TGCGCCAGCAGCGGACAGGTTCCCTACAATGAGCAGTTCTTC.

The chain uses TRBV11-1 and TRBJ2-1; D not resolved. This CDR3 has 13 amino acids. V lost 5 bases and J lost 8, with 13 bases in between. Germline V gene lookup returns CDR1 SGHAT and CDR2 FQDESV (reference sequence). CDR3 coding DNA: TGTGCCAGCAGCCCGGGCGAAGCCGATGAGCAGTTCTTC. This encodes CASSPGEADEQFF. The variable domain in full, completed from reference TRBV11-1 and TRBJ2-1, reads EAEVAQSPRYKITEKSQAVAFWCDPISGHATLYWYRQILGQGPELLVQFQDESVVDDSQLPKDRFSAERLKGVDSTLKIQPAELGDSAMYLCASSPGEADEQFFGPGTRLTVL.